The rows below give T cell receptor beta chains drawn from one sample of a study of shared T cell receptors in the human thymus. Produced via immunoSEQ multiplex PCR; TCRdb's table is partial and in-frame only. Of almost 550,000 clones in the sample, 75% to 80% were seen once. These data also featured in a second study, about human thymus T cells.

The sample comprised thymocytes. These receptors all come from a boy under two years old with a congenital heart defect. Both conserved end residues are part of each CDR3. The D gene is left open where the match is weak. Size is stated for part of the rows, as once, few or many counts, or as a class when the clone is expanded.

d_call	v_call	j_call	clone_size	cdr3_nt	cdr3_aa
-	TRBV29-1	TRBJ1-2	-	TGCAGCGTTGTCCAGGGGTGGAACTATGGCTACACCTTC	CSVVQGWNYGYTF
TRBD1	TRBV10-2	TRBJ2-2	-	TGCGCCAGCAGTGGGGACAGCACGAACACCGGGGAGCTGTTTTTT	CASSGDSTNTGELFF
-	TRBV5-6	TRBJ2-7	few	TGTGCCAGCAGCTCGCTTAGGAGGGGCTACGAGCAGTACTTC	CASSSLRRGYEQYF
TRBD2	TRBV6-5	TRBJ2-1	few	TGTGCCAGCAGTTGTTACCCGGGACTAGAAGACAATGAGCAGTTCTTC	CASSCYPGLEDNEQFF
-	TRBV11-3	TRBJ2-5	-	TGTGCCAGCAGTTCACAGGGTGGTAAAAAGACCCAGTACTTC	CASSSQGGKKTQYF
-	TRBV19	TRBJ2-4	-	TGTGCCAGTAGTGCGGGACGGGGATTAGCCAAAAACATTCAGTACTTC	CASSAGRGLAKNIQYF
-	TRBV5-1	TRBJ1-4	once	TGCGCCAGCAGCTTCCGTAGAGATGAAAAACTGTTTTTT	CASSFRRDEKLFF
-	TRBV6-5	TRBJ2-7	-	TGTGCCAGCCCCCCTGGTGGGCGACACGAGCAGTACTTC	CASPPGGRHEQYF
TRBD1	TRBV18	TRBJ2-3	-	TGTGCCAGCTCACATGAGACAGGGGTGGATTACACAGATACGCAGTATTTT	CASSHETGVDYTDTQYF
-	TRBV2	TRBJ1-1	-	TGTGCCAGCAGCGGAATAGGGGGAACTGAAGCTTTCTTT	CASSGIGGTEAFF
TRBD2	TRBV29-1	TRBJ2-1	few	TGCAGCGTTGAAGGCGGGAGGAGGTTAAATGAGCAGTTCTTC	CSVEGGRRLNEQFF
TRBD1	TRBV5-4	TRBJ2-7	-	TGTGCCAGCAGCTCCCGACAACGACAGGGGGCCTACGAGCAGTACTTC	CASSSRQRQGAYEQYF
TRBD2	TRBV18	TRBJ2-3	-	TGTGCCAGCTCACCGGGACGCCTAGCGGCCCTCAGCACAGATACGCAGTATTTT	CASSPGRLAALSTDTQYF
TRBD1	TRBV30	TRBJ1-1	-	TGTGCCTGGAGTGTAGAGGGGGCGAACACTGAAGCTTTCTTT	CAWSVEGANTEAFF
-	TRBV19	TRBJ1-5	once	TGTGCCAGTAGTATGAGGCAGTGGAGCAATCAGCCCCAGCATTTT	CASSMRQWSNQPQHF
-	TRBV4-3	TRBJ2-1	-	TGCGCCAGCAGCCAAGTCGGGACTGGATCCTACAATGAGCAGTTCTTC	CASSQVGTGSYNEQFF
-	TRBV6-5	TRBJ2-1	-	TGTGCCAGCAGCGGCCCAGGCCTCTCCTACAATGAGCAGTTCTTC	CASSGPGLSYNEQFF
TRBD2	TRBV9	TRBJ2-1	-	TGTGCCAGCAGCCCAGGAGGCGGCGGGAGGGACAATGAGCAGTTCTTC	CASSPGGGGRDNEQFF
-	TRBV4-1	TRBJ2-5	-	TGCGCCAGCAGCCAAGATCTGGGAGGACGTAGAACAAGAGAGACCCAGTACTTC	CASSQDLGGRRTRETQYF
TRBD1	TRBV11-2	TRBJ2-3	-	TGTGCCAGCAGCTCTGTTGGGACAGGGATTCCAGATACGCAGTATTTT	CASSSVGTGIPDTQYF
-	TRBV5-6	TRBJ1-4	-	TGTGCCAGCAGCTCGGGGGGGATAATTAATGAAAAACTGTTTTTT	CASSSGGIINEKLFF
-	TRBV4-1	TRBJ2-1	-	TGCGCCAGCAGCCATGGTACTAGCTACAATGAGCAGTTCTTC	CASSHGTSYNEQFF
TRBD1	TRBV14	TRBJ2-7	-	TGTGCCAGCAGCGACAGGGGCCCCTCCTACGAGCAGTACTTC	CASSDRGPSYEQYF
-	TRBV29-1	TRBJ2-7	-	TGCAGCGCTCAGGGTGGAAGGTGGATTGAGCAGTACTTC	CSAQGGRWIEQYF
-	TRBV5-5	TRBJ2-4	-	TGTGCCAGCAGCTGGGGTTGGGGGGGGCTCCAAAACATTCAGTACTTC	CASSWGWGGLQNIQYF
-	TRBV28	TRBJ2-7	-	TGTGCCAGCAGTTTTGGAGGGAGGAAAGAGTACGAGCAGTACTTC	CASSFGGRKEYEQYF
TRBD1	TRBV20-1	TRBJ2-1	-	TGCAGTGCTCCACAGGGGAATGAGCAGTTCTTC	CSAPQGNEQFF
TRBD2	TRBV10-3	TRBJ2-7	once	TGTGCCATCAGTGGGACTAGCGGGAGCGAGCAGTACTTC	CAISGTSGSEQYF
-	TRBV30	TRBJ2-1	-	TGTGCCTGGAGTCAAGACGGAGGCTCCTACAATGAGCAGTTCTTC	CAWSQDGGSYNEQFF
TRBD2	TRBV2	TRBJ2-3	-	TGTGCCAGCAGTGAGTGGGTCGGGAGGGCCACAGATACGCAGTATTTT	CASSEWVGRATDTQYF
TRBD1	TRBV6-5	TRBJ1-3	-	TGTGCCAGCAGTAGGCAGACAGGGTGGGGAAACACCATATATTTT	CASSRQTGWGNTIYF
TRBD1	TRBV27	TRBJ1-5	-	TGTGCCAGCAGTTTCCGCGGGGGACAGGGGTATCAGCCCCAGCATTTT	CASSFRGGQGYQPQHF
-	TRBV7-2	TRBJ2-1	once	TGTGCCAGCAGCGCAAGGCAGGTTGGGCAGTTCTTC	CASSARQVGQFF
TRBD2	TRBV4-3	TRBJ2-1	-	TGCGCCAGCAGCCAGGGACTAGCGGGAGACAATGAGCAGTTCTTC	CASSQGLAGDNEQFF
TRBD1	TRBV6-5	TRBJ1-1	-	TGTGCCAGCAGTTACTACAGGGGGGGGACTGAAGCTTTCTTT	CASSYYRGGTEAFF
-	TRBV25-1	TRBJ2-1	few	TGTGCCAGTCGTAAGGGAGAAGTGCAGTTCTTC	CASRKGEVQFF
TRBD2	TRBV5-4	TRBJ2-2	-	TGTGCCAGCAGCCAGACTAGCGGTAGTATCGGGGAGCTGTTTTTT	CASSQTSGSIGELFF
-	TRBV6-5	TRBJ2-3	once	TGTGCCAGCAGTTACGCCCGGTGGAGTGGGACAGATACGCAGTATTTT	CASSYARWSGTDTQYF
-	TRBV27	TRBJ2-7	-	TGTGCCAGCAGTCTCTCGCGGCACTACGAGCAGTACTTC	CASSLSRHYEQYF
-	TRBV5-4	TRBJ2-6	-	TGTGCCAGCAGCGGGGCGAGGGGGTTGGGCTCTGGGGCCAACGTCCTGACTTTC	CASSGARGLGSGANVLTF
-	TRBV7-9	TRBJ1-2	-	TGTGCCAGCAGCTTAGTAGGAGGTCTTCGCTATGGCTACACCTTC	CASSLVGGLRYGYTF
-	TRBV10-2	TRBJ1-1	-	TGCGCCAGCACCCAGAACACTGAAGCTTTCTTT	CASTQNTEAFF
-	TRBV12-5	TRBJ1-2	-	TGTGCTAGTGGTTTGGACAGGGATGGCTACACCTTC	CASGLDRDGYTF
-	TRBV29-1	TRBJ2-4	-	TGCAGCGTATACAGGGATTGGGCCAAAAACATTCAGTACTTC	CSVYRDWAKNIQYF
-	TRBV27	TRBJ2-5	-	TGTGCCAGCAGTTTAGGCTTACAAGAGACCCAGTACTTC	CASSLGLQETQYF
-	TRBV6-1	TRBJ1-4	-	TGTGCCAGCATCGGGACAACTAATGAAAAACTGTTTTTT	CASIGTTNEKLFF
TRBD2	TRBV27	TRBJ2-7	-	TGTGCCAGCAGTTTACTAGCGGGAAACGAGCAGTACTTC	CASSLLAGNEQYF
TRBD2	TRBV6-1	TRBJ2-5	-	TGTGCCAGCAGTGAAGAACTAGCGGGAGGGAGGGATGAGACCCAGTACTTC	CASSEELAGGRDETQYF
-	TRBV7-6	TRBJ1-2	-	TGTGCCAGCCCTCCAGGGGCTATAGCTAACTATGGCTACACCTTC	CASPPGAIANYGYTF
-	TRBV4-2	TRBJ1-2	-	TGTGCCAGCAGCCAAGATAGGAGAGACCGAACTTATGGCTACACCTTC	CASSQDRRDRTYGYTF
-	TRBV18	TRBJ1-3	-	TGTGCCAGCTCACCTTCAGGACAGGGAAACACCATATATTTT	CASSPSGQGNTIYF
TRBD2	TRBV7-6	TRBJ2-7	-	TGTGCCAGCAGCTTGGCACCTACTAGCGGGAGCTACGAGCAGTACTTC	CASSLAPTSGSYEQYF
-	TRBV7-2	TRBJ2-7	once	TGTGCCAGCAGCTCCCTTGGGGGGTTAATTCACCCCTACGAGCAGTACTTC	CASSSLGGLIHPYEQYF
TRBD2	TRBV4-3	TRBJ2-1	-	TGCGCCAGCAGCCCAGCGGGGACTAGGTGGTTGGGATCCTACAATGAGCAGTTCTTC	CASSPAGTRWLGSYNEQFF